The clone carrying this T cell receptor (beta chain) was observed a few times. As yet, its antigen is unknown. The immunoSEQ assay was v3. Data came from immunoSEQ multiplex PCR; TCRdb stores just in-frame clones and leaves some out. The sample has 35,000 to 55,000 clones, roughly 85% seen once. Time point described: pre-treatment sample, taken before nivolumab and TIL therapy. The germline V gene has CDR1 SGHDN and CDR2 FVKESK. Trimming removed 2 bases at V and 2 bases at J, with 9 bases between. The CDR3 contains 14 residues. The sample originates from a study of TIL therapy for anti-PD-1-resistant metastatic lung cancer. Study overall: Tumor harvest preceded PD-1/PD-L1 blockade, followed by nivolumab treatment. Median patient age was approximately 59, ranging roughly 35-85 years. Overall study findings and caveats: Treatment-naive, never-smoker and oncogene-addicted patients were overrepresented in this highly selected cohort.

This clonotype was obtained from a man aged 70 or older with non-small cell lung cancer. V is TRBV14 and J is TRBJ1-1, with D unresolved. This specimen consisted of blood, obtained at baseline. CDR3: CASSQHIANTEAFF. CDR3 sequence (DNA): TGTGCCAGCAGCCAACACATAGCAAACACTGAAGCTTTCTTT.